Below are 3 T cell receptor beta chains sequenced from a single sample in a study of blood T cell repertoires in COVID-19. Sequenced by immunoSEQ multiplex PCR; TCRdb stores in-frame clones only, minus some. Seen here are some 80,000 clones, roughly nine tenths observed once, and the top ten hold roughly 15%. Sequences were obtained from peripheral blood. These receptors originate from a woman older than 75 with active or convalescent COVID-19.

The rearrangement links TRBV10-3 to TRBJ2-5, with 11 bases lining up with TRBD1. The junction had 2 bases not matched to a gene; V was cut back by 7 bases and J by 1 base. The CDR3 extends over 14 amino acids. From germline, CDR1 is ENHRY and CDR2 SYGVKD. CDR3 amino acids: CAIKGTGGQETQYF. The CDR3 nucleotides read TGTGCCATCAAAGGGACAGGGGGCCAAGAGACCCAGTACTTC.

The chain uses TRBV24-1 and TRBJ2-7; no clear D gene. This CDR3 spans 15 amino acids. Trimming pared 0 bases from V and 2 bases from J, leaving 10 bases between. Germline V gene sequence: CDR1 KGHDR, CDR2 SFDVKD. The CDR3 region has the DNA TGTGCCACCAGTGATTTGCAACGGCTAGCCTACGAGCAGTACTTC. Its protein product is CATSDLQRLAYEQYF.

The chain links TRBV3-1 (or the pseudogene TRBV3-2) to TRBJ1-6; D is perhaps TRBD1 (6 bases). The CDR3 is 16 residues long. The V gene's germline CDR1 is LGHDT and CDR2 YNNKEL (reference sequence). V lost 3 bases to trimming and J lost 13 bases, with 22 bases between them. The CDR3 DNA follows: TGTGCCAGCAGCCAGGACGGACAGATCAAAGGGGCTCCCCTCCACTTT. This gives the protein CASSQDGQIKGAPLHF.